These 31 T cell receptor beta chains came from one sample sequenced in a study of blood T cell repertoires in COVID-19 (TCRdb year 2020). Library construction relied on the immunoSEQ multiplex PCR assay. In its TCRdb copy, this immuneACCESS table keeps in-frame sequences only and misses some clones. Where compared with another copy, unresolved V genes explain less than half of these, and the others have no known cause. In all, the sample holds 55,000 to 70,000 clones, and around 83% of those were seen once. The ten most abundant clones make up roughly 3.7% of the sample. Sequencing was performed on peripheral blood. These receptors were obtained from a man aged 45-65 years with acute or convalescent COVID-19.

The J gene is TRBJ2-3, the V gene TRBV7-6, with 10 positions matching TRBD2. The junction had 10 bases not matched to a gene; V was cut back by 1 base and J by 6 bases. This CDR3 spans 17 amino acids. Germline V gene lookup returns CDR1 SGHVS and CDR2 FNYEAQ. CDR3 sequence reads: CASSLGRYLAGEDTQYF. The CDR3 DNA sequence: TGTGCCAGCAGCTTAGGTCGGTATCTAGCGGGAGAGGATACGCAGTATTTT.

This chain uses TRBV5-1 with TRBJ1-3, with 9 nucleotides matching TRBD1. CDR3 size: 16 residues. Per the germline V gene, CDR1 is SGHRS and CDR2 is YFSETQ. Trimming removed 4 bases from V and 0 bases from J; junction bases left unmatched: 5. CDR3 bases: TGCGCCAGCAGCCGGACAGGGGACAACTCTGGAAACACCATATATTTT. Translated: CASSRTGDNSGNTIYF.

In its sample, this clone was seen once. V is TRBV27 and J is TRBJ1-6; 7 bases line up with TRBD1. CDR3 size: 17 residues. Germline assignment: CDR1 MNHEY and CDR2 SMNVEV (reference sequence). With 2 bases clipped from V and 13 bases from J, the junction kept 17 bases outside the gene matches. The CDR3 region has the DNA TGTGCCAGCAGTTTACTAAAGGGGGCTTTGAGGAATTTGCCCCTCCACTTT. Translated, it gives CASSLLKGALRNLPLHF.

This clone is a singleton in its sample. V and J are TRBV7-3 and TRBJ2-1, with D possibly matching TRBD2 (5 bases). V dropped 5 bases and J dropped 9 bases, with 17 bases sitting between them. The CDR3 has 14 residues. Germline assignment: CDR1 SGHTA and CDR2 FQGTGA. The CDR3 spells CASSPGVVEGEQFF. As DNA, the CDR3 is TGTGCCAGCAGCCCCGGGGTAGTAGAGGGTGAGCAGTTCTTC.

In its sample, this clone was seen once. The V call is TRBV6-1, the J call TRBJ1-3; D not resolved. Per the germline V gene, CDR1 is MNHNS and CDR2 is SASEGT. V was shortened by 3 bases and J by 0 bases, with 9 bases between the two germline ends. The CDR3 has 15 residues. The CDR3 spells CASSDLVSSGNTIYF. CDR3 coding DNA: TGTGCCAGCAGTGATCTGGTGAGCTCTGGAAACACCATATATTTT.

This chain uses TRBV2 with TRBJ2-1; TRBD2 matches 11 bases. The junction had 3 bases not matched to a gene; V was cut back by 4 bases and J by 4 bases. Germline V CDR1 and CDR2: SNHLY, FYNNEI. The CDR3 sequence is 15 residues long. CDR3 residues: CASSVGTSGYNEQFF. CDR3 bases: TGTGCCAGCAGTGTCGGGACTAGCGGTTACAATGAGCAGTTCTTC.

This clone has just one count. The V call is TRBV15, the J call TRBJ1-1, with D perhaps TRBD1 (5 bases). Trimming shortened V by 0 bases and J by 3 bases, and 14 bases separated the two germline ends. This CDR3 spans 16 amino acids. Per germline, CDR1 LNHNV and CDR2 YYDKDF (reference sequence). CDR3 sequence: CATSRDLAGRDTEAFF. In DNA, the CDR3 is TGTGCCACCAGCAGAGATTTGGCAGGGAGGGACACTGAAGCTTTCTTT.

The gene calls are TRBV5-6 and TRBJ1-3; D uncertain. The V gene's germline CDR1 is SGHDT and CDR2 YYEEEE. The CDR3 contains 15 residues. Trimming cost V 10 bases and J 0 bases, with 17 bases left between them. This CDR3 is CASSLAVSSGNTIYF. DNA for the CDR3: TGTGCCTCAAGCCTGGCGGTGAGCTCTGGAAACACCATATATTTT.

This sequence joins TRBV7-6 and TRBJ1-1, with no clear D. With 2 bases removed from V and 1 base from J, the gap between germline ends came to 17 bases. The CDR3 has 17 residues. Germline V lookup: CDR1 SGHVS, CDR2 FNYEAQ. The CDR3 reads CASSLSPTVSGNTEAFF. CDR3 nucleotides: TGTGCCAGCAGCTTATCCCCCACCGTATCCGGGAACACTGAAGCTTTCTTT.

This clone has just one count. V usage is TRBV11-3 and J usage is TRBJ2-2, with a tentative D call TRBD1 (6 bases). This CDR3 comprises 14 residues. Trimming left V 5 bases short and J 5 bases short, with 12 bases between. Germline lookup yields CDR1 SGHNT and CDR2 YENEEA. The CDR3 loop reads CASSPRTETGELFF. In nucleotides, the CDR3 is TGTGCCAGCAGCCCGAGGACAGAGACCGGGGAGCTGTTTTTT.

V usage is TRBV9 and J usage is TRBJ2-2; TRBD2 might be the D (6 bases). The CDR3 totals 17 residues. Germline CDR1 SGDLS, CDR2 YYNGEE. V was cut by 2 bases and J by 3 bases, with 17 bases left in between. In nucleotides, the CDR3 is TGTGCCAGCAGCGTTTCTACTAGCAGGGTCGACACCGGGGAGCTGTTTTTT. Translating gives CASSVSTSRVDTGELFF.

The chain carries TRBV18 and TRBJ2-3, with 7 bases matching TRBD2. J lost 5 bases, V lost 2 bases, and 7 bases had no gene match. The CDR3 consists of 15 residues. CDR1 is KGHSH, CDR2 LQKENI, per germline. CDR3 sequence: CASSPSGGREDTQYF. CDR3 bases: TGTGCCAGCTCACCATCGGGGGGACGTGAAGATACGCAGTATTTT.

The chain couples TRBV28 to TRBJ1-4; D remains ambiguous. This CDR3 has 14 amino acids. V was cut by 4 bases and J by 0 bases, with 6 bases left in between. Germline lookup yields CDR1 MDHEN and CDR2 SYDVKM. CDR3: CASSSAATNEKLFF. Written as DNA, the CDR3 is TGTGCCAGCAGTTCTGCAGCAACTAATGAAAAACTGTTTTTT. Full variable domain (rest looked up from reference TRBV28 and TRBJ1-4): DVKVTQSSRYLVKRTGEKVFLECVQDMDHENMFWYRQDPGLGLRLIYFSYDVKMKEKGDIPEGYSVSREKKERFSLILESASTNQTSMYLCASSSAATNEKLFFGSGTQLSVL.

This rearrangement joins TRBV18 to TRBJ1-3, with a weak D call TRBD1 (5 bases). The germline V gene encodes CDR1 KGHSH and CDR2 LQKENI. The CDR3 has 17 residues. V shed 2 bases and J shed 1 base, with 15 bases lying between them. The CDR3 here is CASSPARGSYSGNTIYF. CDR3 coding DNA: TGTGCCAGCTCACCAGCCCGGGGGTCATATTCTGGAAACACCATATATTTT.

The CDR3 bases are TGCGCCAGCAGCCAGAAAGGACAGGGGCCTCTATTTAACTATGGCTACACCTTC. Translation: CASSQKGQGPLFNYGYTF. The rearrangement joins TRBV4-1 to TRBJ1-2; 9 bases are shared with TRBD1. The CDR3 consists of 18 residues. With 3 bases clipped from V and 1 base from J, the junction kept 12 bases outside the gene matches. Per germline, CDR1 MGHRA and CDR2 YSYEKL.

The V and J genes are TRBV24-1 and TRBJ1-2; TRBD1 might be the D (5 bases). Germline V gene sequence: CDR1 KGHDR, CDR2 SFDVKD. The CDR3 has 14 residues. V lost 4 bases, J lost 6 bases, and 14 bases lay in between. CDR3 region: CATSDRRQFHGYTF. In nucleotides, the CDR3 is TGTGCCACCAGTGACCGTAGACAGTTCCATGGCTACACCTTC.

This rearrangement joins TRBV27 to TRBJ2-3, with a possible D match to TRBD2 (5 bases). The CDR3 contains 14 residues. From germline, CDR1 is MNHEY and CDR2 SMNVEV (reference sequence). Trimming shortened V by 0 bases and J by 8 bases, and 12 bases separated the two germline ends. The CDR3 DNA sequence: TGTGCCAGCAGTTTATCCCTCTCCCGGGGTACGCAGTATTTT. Protein sequence: CASSLSLSRGTQYF.

In nucleotides, the CDR3 is TGTGCCAGCAGCAACCACAGGGGAAGGGACCAAGAGACCCAGTACTTC. Encoded protein: CASSNHRGRDQETQYF. The chain is built from TRBV7-3 and TRBJ2-5, with 7 nucleotides matching TRBD1. V shed 5 bases and J 0 bases; nucleotides not matched to a gene: 9. CDR3 length: 16 amino acids. Per the germline V gene, CDR1 is SGHTA and CDR2 is FQGTGA.

The V and J genes are TRBV28 and TRBJ2-1, with D possibly TRBD1 on 5 matching bases. CDR1 and CDR2 from the germline V gene are MDHEN and SYDVKM. V was pared by 5 bases and J by 1 base, with 18 bases between. CDR3 length equals 17 residues. The CDR3 region is CASSRPIQVGSYNEQFF. The DNA for the CDR3 is TGTGCCAGCAGTCGACCTATACAGGTTGGGTCCTACAATGAGCAGTTCTTC.

The genes are TRBV2 and TRBJ2-3, with 7 bases that match TRBD1. Looked up from germline, CDR1 is SNHLY and CDR2 is FYNNEI. V lost 3 bases, J lost 1 base, and 1 base stayed unmatched. The CDR3 sequence is 14 residues long. The CDR3 DNA reads as TGTGCCAGCAGTGATGGGACAGGCACAGATACGCAGTATTTT. As protein: CASSDGTGTDTQYF. The variable domain in full, with the rest retrieved from reference TRBV2 and TRBJ2-3, is EPEVTQTPSHQVTQMGQEVILRCVPISNHLYFYWYRQILGQKVEFLVSFYNNEISEKSEIFDDQFSVERPDGSNFTLKIRSTKLEDSAMYFCASSDGTGTDTQYFGPGTRLTVL.

In nucleotides, the CDR3 is TGTGCCAGCAGTCTAGGGGGACAGGGGGCTTATACTGGCTACACCTTC. Residues: CASSLGGQGAYTGYTF. The gene calls are TRBV11-2 and TRBJ1-2, with 12 bases lining up with TRBD1. Trimming took 6 bases from V and 7 from J; bases not matched to a gene: 12. The CDR3 sequence is 16 residues long. The germline V gene encodes CDR1 SGHAT and CDR2 FQNNGV.

The genes are TRBV6-5 and TRBJ2-1; maybe TRBD1 (5 bases). Trimming took off 6 bases at V and 10 bases at J, with 16 bases between the two ends. The germline CDR1 and CDR2 sequences are MNHEY and SVGAGI. This CDR3 spans 13 amino acids. CDR3 sequence reads: CASSGTGFLEQFF. The CDR3 bases are TGTGCCAGCAGCGGAACAGGATTCTTAGAGCAGTTCTTC.

The V gene is TRBV15, the J gene TRBJ1-6; TRBD1 agrees at 9 bases. CDR1 is LNHNV and CDR2 is YYDKDF in the germline V gene (reference sequence). V trimming: 1 base; J trimming: 9 bases; junction bases outside the gene matches: 10. This CDR3 has 17 residues. The CDR3 reads CATSRAFGGQGSSPLHF. For the CDR3, the DNA is TGTGCCACCAGCAGAGCATTTGGGGGACAGGGCAGTTCACCCCTCCACTTT.

The rearrangement links TRBV4-1 to TRBJ1-5; D gene unclear. The CDR3 spans 13 residues. Germline values: CDR1 MGHRA, CDR2 YSYEKL. V lost 3 bases and J 3 bases, leaving 6 bases between the germline ends. CDR3 region: CASSHEHNQPQHF. In DNA form, the CDR3 reads TGCGCCAGCAGCCACGAGCACAATCAGCCCCAGCATTTT.

The CDR3 here is CASSVTNNYGYTF. DNA of the CDR3: TGCGCCAGCAGCGTGACAAACAACTATGGCTACACCTTC. This chain uses TRBV5-1 with TRBJ1-2; D unclear. V was pared by 4 bases and J by 2 bases, with 9 bases between. The germline CDR1 and CDR2 sequences are SGHRS and YFSETQ. The CDR3 runs 13 residues.

J is TRBJ2-7 and V is TRBV15; 9 nucleotides match TRBD1. Germline lookup yields CDR1 LNHNV and CDR2 YYDKDF (reference sequence). The CDR3 totals 16 residues. J lost 5 bases, V lost 0 bases, and 8 bases had no gene match. CDR3 coding DNA: TGTGCCACCAGCAGAGATTGGGACAGGGACCGAGACGAGCAGTACTTC. It is translated as CATSRDWDRDRDEQYF.

The chain joins TRBV7-9 to TRBJ2-5; 8 positions agree with TRBD1. This CDR3 is 16 amino acids long. The germline CDR1 and CDR2 sequences are SEHNR and FQNEAQ (reference sequence). Germline trimming cut 5 bases from V and 5 bases from J; bases unmatched to any gene: 13. In DNA form, the CDR3 reads TGTGCCAGCAGCCTATATCGACAGGGGAATACGGAGACCCAGTACTTC. Amino acids: CASSLYRQGNTETQYF.

The rearrangement links TRBV11-3 to TRBJ2-7; 7 nucleotides match TRBD1. The CDR3 consists of 15 residues. Germline V gene sequence: CDR1 SGHNT, CDR2 YENEEA. V was pared by 5 bases and J by 0 bases, with 7 bases of the junction left unmatched. CDR3 loop: CASSQLTGDSYEQYF. In nucleotides, the CDR3 is TGTGCCAGCAGCCAACTTACAGGGGACTCCTACGAGCAGTACTTC. The full variable domain, rest sourced from reference TRBV11-3 and TRBJ2-7, is EAGVVQSPRYKIIEKKQPVAFWCNPISGHNTLYWYLQNLGQGPELLIRYENEEAVDDSQLPKDRFSAERLKGVDSTLKIQPAELGDSAVYLCASSQLTGDSYEQYFGPGTRLTVT.

The V call is TRBV11-2, the J call TRBJ2-1; D is possibly TRBD2 (5 bases). V lost 3 bases, J lost 0 bases, and 9 bases lay in between. The CDR3 is made up of 15 amino acids. Per the germline V gene, CDR1 is SGHAT and CDR2 is FQNNGV. This CDR3 reads CASSFGESSYNEQFF. CDR3 sequence (DNA): TGTGCCAGCAGCTTCGGGGAAAGCTCCTACAATGAGCAGTTCTTC.

The chain joins TRBV5-4 to TRBJ2-1; D remains unclear. V gave up 4 bases and J gave up 0 bases, with 14 bases separating them. Germline values: CDR1 SGHNT, CDR2 YYREEE (reference sequence). This CDR3 has 16 residues. CDR3 sequence (DNA): TGTGCCAGCAGCGCCCGGAGAATTAACTCCTACAATGAGCAGTTCTTC. Translation: CASSARRINSYNEQFF.

The chain carries TRBV4-2 and TRBJ1-5; 7 nucleotides line up with TRBD1. V gave up 5 bases and J gave up 5 bases; unmatched junction bases: 0. This CDR3 contains 12 residues. Germline CDR1 reads LGHNA; CDR2 reads YNFKEQ. The CDR3 nucleotides are TGTGCCAGCAGCGACAGGGATCAGCCCCAGCATTTT. Translated: CASSDRDQPQHF.